This record covers a single T cell receptor (beta chain). Germline CDR1 and CDR2: SGHDT and YYEEEE. Trimming stripped 7 bases from V and 3 bases from J, with 16 bases between. The CDR3 is 15 residues long. This entry is derived from a study of T cells after yellow fever vaccination. Study-wide context: For low cell numbers, libraries were made with SMART-Seq v4 Ultra Low Input.

TCRdb used MiXCR to reprocess the 5' RACE reads, holding one entry per CDR3 protein. The sample shows about 630,000 distinct CDR3 sequences, about 12% of them seen only once. The V gene is TRBV5-6, the J gene TRBJ2-2; no firm D call. This TCR derives from a man aged 25-45 years who received the YFV17D yellow fever vaccine. The sequencing here drew on PBMCs, taken on the day of the yellow fever booster vaccination. CDR3 amino acids: CASVEIGRDTGELFF. The DNA of the CDR3 is TGTGCCAGCGTGGAAATAGGACGGGACACCGGGGAGCTGTTTTTT. Full variable domain (rest looked up from reference TRBV5-6 and TRBJ2-2): DAGVTQSPTHLIKTRGQQVTLRCSPKSGHDTVSWYQQALGQGPQFIFQYYEEEERQRGNFPDRFSGHQFPNYSSELNVNALLLGDSALYLCASVEIGRDTGELFFGEGSRLTVL.